A single sample is the source of the 21 T cell receptor beta chains below, sequenced in a study of blood T cell repertoires in COVID-19. Generated by immunoSEQ multiplex PCR, the TCRdb table keeps only in-frame clones and is missing some. The sample records approximately 240,000 clones, roughly nine tenths being singletons. Sequencing used PBMCs or T cells enriched from blood (not recorded which). The receptors were sampled from a woman aged 45-65 years in a cohort exposed to, infected with or recovered from COVID-19 (not recorded which).

This rearrangement joins TRBV18 to TRBJ1-3; 7 nucleotides match TRBD1. Germline CDR1 reads KGHSH; CDR2 reads LQKENI. The CDR3 has 14 amino acids. Germline trimming cut 0 bases from V and 6 bases from J; bases unmatched to any gene: 2. CDR3 sequence reads: CASSPPGQINTIYF. The CDR3 bases are TGTGCCAGCTCACCACCGGGACAGATAAACACCATATATTTT.

This chain uses TRBV29-1 with TRBJ1-2, with D perhaps matching TRBD1 (5 bases). CDR1 and CDR2 from the germline V gene are SQVTM and ANQGSEA. The CDR3 length is 13 residues. The CDR3 DNA reads as TGCAACATGTGGGGCGGCGGGGACTATGGCTACACCTTC. Translated, it gives CNMWGGGDYGYTF.

The rearrangement uses TRBV4-2 and TRBJ1-5; no reliable D call. Germline CDR1 is LGHNA and CDR2 is YNFKEQ. This CDR3 comprises 15 residues. Trimming took 4 bases from V and 4 from J, leaving 14 bases between them. In DNA, the CDR3 is TGTGCCAGCAGCCGCACATGGTCCTCAAATCAGCCCCAGCATTTT. Amino acid sequence: CASSRTWSSNQPQHF.

By sample fraction, this clone is medium-sized. The DNA for the CDR3 is TGCGCCAGCAGCCAAGACACAGGGCTGGACTATGGCTACACCTTC. Protein: CASSQDTGLDYGYTF. The chain combines TRBV4-1 with TRBJ1-2; possible D gene TRBD1, 6 bases. The CDR3 covers 15 residues. Germline loops: CDR1 MGHRA, CDR2 YSYEKL. The V end was cut by 0 bases, the J end by 3 bases, with 11 bases between.

CDR3 region: CASSPYLSGGPGGSGELFF. CDR3 sequence (DNA): TGCGCCAGCAGCCCCTATCTCTCAGGGGGGCCCGGGGGATCCGGGGAGCTGTTTTTT. This chain connects TRBV5-1 to TRBJ2-2, with D tentatively TRBD1 (7 bases). Trimming removed 4 bases at V and 6 bases at J, with 28 bases between. Looked up from germline, CDR1 is SGHRS and CDR2 is YFSETQ. This CDR3 comprises 19 residues. Looking up the rest from reference TRBV5-1 and TRBJ2-2 gives the full variable domain: KAGVTQTPRYLIKTRGQQVTLSCSPISGHRSVSWYQQTPGQGLQFLFEYFSETQRNKGNFPGRFSGRQFSNSRSEMNVSTLELGDSALYLCASSPYLSGGPGGSGELFFGEGSRLTVL.

J is TRBJ1-6 and V is TRBV4-3, with 8 bases aligning to TRBD1. V shed 3 bases, J shed 10 bases, and the junction held 5 bases outside the gene matches. The CDR3 loop spans 14 amino acids. CDR1 LGHNA and CDR2 YSLEER come from the germline V gene. CDR3 DNA sequence: TGCGCCAGCAGCCAGGACAGGGTAGCCTCACCCCTCCACTTT. It is translated as CASSQDRVASPLHF.

J is TRBJ2-3 and V is TRBV18; TRBD2 might be the D (6 bases). V lost 3 bases and J 7 bases, leaving 14 bases between the germline ends. CDR1 KGHSH and CDR2 LQKENI come from the germline V gene. This CDR3 comprises 14 residues. The CDR3 spells CASSPEGNLHTQYF. Here the CDR3 DNA reads TGTGCCAGCTCACCGGAGGGGAACCTTCATACGCAGTATTTT.

The rearrangement links TRBV11-2 to TRBJ2-7; D may be TRBD2 (5 bases). CDR1 is SGHAT, CDR2 FQNNGV, per germline. Trimming left V 1 base short and J 2 bases short, with 12 bases between. The CDR3 contains 15 residues. In DNA form, the CDR3 reads TGTGCCAGCAGCTTAGCCCCGGGAATGGCCTACGAGCAGTACTTC. As protein: CASSLAPGMAYEQYF.

V usage is TRBV12-3 or TRBV12-4 and J usage is TRBJ1-6; TRBD1 agrees at 7 bases. CDR3 length: 12 amino acids. The V segment lost 5 bases and the J segment 10 bases; nucleotides outside the gene matches: 2. CDR3 region: CASSNRGSPLHF. The CDR3 DNA reads TGTGCCAGCAGTAACAGGGGATCACCCCTCCACTTT.

The J gene is TRBJ1-1, the V gene TRBV12-3 or TRBV12-4; D is perhaps TRBD1 (5 bases). V was trimmed by 7 bases and J by 4 bases, leaving 13 bases between them. The CDR3 has 13 residues. CDR3 sequence (DNA): TGTGCCAGCATAGCGACGGGGGGCACTGAAGCTTTCTTT. As protein: CASIATGGTEAFF.

The chain employs TRBV19 and TRBJ1-5, with D possibly being TRBD1 (6 bases). Trimming pared 4 bases from V and 9 bases from J, leaving 13 bases between. Germline V lookup: CDR1 LNHDA, CDR2 SQIVND (reference sequence). This CDR3 is built from 13 residues. The CDR3 region has the DNA TGTGCCAGTAGTAAGGACAGTAGTTGGCCCCAGCATTTT. This gives the protein CASSKDSSWPQHF.

The V and J genes are TRBV5-1 and TRBJ2-5; D perhaps matches TRBD1 (7 bases). Germline CDR1 reads SGHRS; CDR2 reads YFSETQ. Trimming left V 4 bases short and J 7 bases short, with 20 bases between. The CDR3 is 15 amino acids. CDR3 in DNA: TGCGCCAGCAGCAACGAGACAGGGAGGTTCGGGACCCAGTACTTC. As protein: CASSNETGRFGTQYF.

For the CDR3, the DNA is TGTGCCACCAGTGAGTCGACAGCATTCGGTGAAGCTTTCTTT. Translation: CATSESTAFGEAFF. The chain joins TRBV24-1 to TRBJ1-1; possibly TRBD1 for D (5 bases). CDR1 is KGHDR, CDR2 SFDVKD, per germline. The V gene lost 4 bases and the J gene lost 7 bases, with 15 bases spanning the gap. The CDR3 extends over 14 amino acids.

V gene TRBV23-1 combines with J gene TRBJ2-7, with 8 nucleotides matching TRBD1. TRBV23-1 is known as an ORF, though its function is uncertain. The V and J ends lost 6 bases and 3 bases, in that order; junction bases with no gene match: 16. This CDR3 spans 17 amino acids. The CDR3 sequence: CASRPTTRGRAIYEQYF. In DNA form, the CDR3 reads TGCGCCAGCAGGCCGACGACCAGGGGGCGCGCGATCTACGAGCAGTACTTC.

The CDR3 coding sequence is TGTGCCAGCAGCCTAGGGACAGGGTGGCAAGAGACCCAGTACTTC. Encoded protein: CASSLGTGWQETQYF. The V and J genes are TRBV14 and TRBJ2-5; 9 positions agree with TRBD1. The CDR3 consists of 15 residues. Germline values: CDR1 SGHDN, CDR2 FVKESK. V dropped 4 bases and J dropped 2; count of bases not matched to a gene: 5.

The chain employs TRBV18 and TRBJ1-2, with 9 bases aligning to TRBD1. The length of the CDR3 is 15 residues. Trimming took 3 bases from V and 4 from J; bases not matched to a gene: 6. Germline-derived CDR1 and CDR2 are KGHSH and LQKENI. CDR3: CASSPPGQGSYGYTF. CDR3 coding DNA: TGTGCCAGCTCACCCCCGGGACAGGGTAGCTATGGCTACACCTTC. Full variable domain (outside the CDR3, taken from reference TRBV18 and TRBJ1-2): NAGVMQNPRHLVRRRGQEARLRCSPMKGHSHVYWYRQLPEEGLKFMVYLQKENIIDESGMPKERFSAEFPKEGPSILRIQQVVRGDSAAYFCASSPPGQGSYGYTFGSGTRLTVV.

The chain couples TRBV7-9 to TRBJ2-7; a weak D match, TRBD1 (6 bases). Between the trimmed V and J ends, which lost 3 bases and 2 bases, there was a span of 8 bases. Germline CDR1 and CDR2: SEHNR and FQNEAQ (reference sequence). The CDR3 totals 13 residues. The CDR3 spells CASSLSGAYEQYF. CDR3 DNA: TGTGCCAGCAGCTTGTCAGGGGCCTACGAGCAGTACTTC.

The chain couples TRBV19 to TRBJ1-2, with 8 positions matching TRBD1. V shed 5 bases and J 5 bases; nucleotides not matched to a gene: 13. Germline lookup yields CDR1 LNHDA and CDR2 SQIVND (reference sequence). This CDR3 spans 16 amino acids. CDR3 coding DNA: TGTGCCAGTAGTGATCCCGGGACAGGTCCTAGTTATGGCTACACCTTC. It specifies CASSDPGTGPSYGYTF.

This sequence joins TRBV7-2 and TRBJ2-7, with TRBD1 identical over 9 bases. Trimming took 2 bases from V and 0 from J; bases not matched to a gene: 2. CDR1 and CDR2 from the germline V gene are SGHTA and FQGNSA. CDR3 size: 15 residues. The CDR3 DNA is TGTGCCAGCAGCTTACTGGGACAGGGCTCCTACGAGCAGTACTTC. It is translated as CASSLLGQGSYEQYF.

This clone is a singleton in its sample. This chain uses TRBV5-4 with TRBJ2-7; 11 bases fit TRBD2. The length of the CDR3 is 17 residues. Germline CDR1 is SGHNT and CDR2 is YYREEE (reference sequence). The J segment lost 3 bases and the V segment lost 3 bases, leaving 11 bases of the junction unmatched. The CDR3 loop is CASSSGASGGLSYEQYF. CDR3 DNA: TGTGCCAGCAGCTCCGGAGCTAGCGGGGGGCTTAGCTACGAGCAGTACTTC.

V is TRBV7-9 and J is TRBJ1-5, with D hard to call. Germline CDR1 reads SEHNR; CDR2 reads FQNEAQ (reference sequence). With 4 bases removed from V and 3 bases from J, the gap between germline ends came to 4 bases. This CDR3 spans 12 amino acids. CDR3 nucleotides: TGTGCCAGCAGCTCAAACAATCAGCCCCAGCATTTT. Translated: CASSSNNQPQHF.